These 3 T cell receptor beta chains share one sample of origin, sequenced in a study of blood T cells in healthy people across ages. Together with a sample-barcoded 5' primer, a J-beta primer mix was included in a second PCR lasting roughly 6 to 12 cycles. TCRdb itself ran the 5' RACE reads through MiXCR, one entry per CDR3 protein. The table includes about 1.4 million distinct CDR3 sequences, 59% detected once. Sequencing input: blood. These receptor sequences come from a man aged 18 to 29 in good health.

The rearrangement joins TRBV7-2 to TRBJ2-7; the D gene is possibly TRBD2 (5 bases). Trimming stripped 5 bases from V and 5 bases from J, with 16 bases between. The CDR3 runs 14 residues. Germline V gene sequence: CDR1 SGHTA, CDR2 FQGNSA. CDR3 in amino acids: CASSVSVGNDEQYF. CDR3 nucleotide sequence: TGTGCCAGCAGCGTTTCTGTCGGGAACGACGAGCAGTACTTC.

The chain employs TRBV2 and TRBJ1-1; 9 bases match TRBD1. This CDR3 has 14 residues. With 11 bases clipped from V and 5 bases from J, the junction kept 12 bases outside the gene matches. Germline V gene data show CDR1 as SNHLY and CDR2 as FYNNEI. CDR3 in amino acids: CAGAGTGMGTEAFF. Written as DNA, the CDR3 is TGTGCCGGAGCCGGGACAGGGATGGGGACTGAAGCTTTCTTT.

The rearrangement joins TRBV6-6 to TRBJ2-1, with 11 positions matching TRBD1. Germline lookup yields CDR1 MNHNY and CDR2 SVGAGI (reference sequence). V trimming: 4 bases; J trimming: 7 bases; junction bases outside the gene matches: 6. CDR3 length equals 15 residues. The CDR3 sequence is CASSSGTGGSNEQFF. Here the CDR3 DNA reads TGTGCCAGCAGTTCCGGGACAGGGGGTTCGAATGAGCAGTTCTTC.